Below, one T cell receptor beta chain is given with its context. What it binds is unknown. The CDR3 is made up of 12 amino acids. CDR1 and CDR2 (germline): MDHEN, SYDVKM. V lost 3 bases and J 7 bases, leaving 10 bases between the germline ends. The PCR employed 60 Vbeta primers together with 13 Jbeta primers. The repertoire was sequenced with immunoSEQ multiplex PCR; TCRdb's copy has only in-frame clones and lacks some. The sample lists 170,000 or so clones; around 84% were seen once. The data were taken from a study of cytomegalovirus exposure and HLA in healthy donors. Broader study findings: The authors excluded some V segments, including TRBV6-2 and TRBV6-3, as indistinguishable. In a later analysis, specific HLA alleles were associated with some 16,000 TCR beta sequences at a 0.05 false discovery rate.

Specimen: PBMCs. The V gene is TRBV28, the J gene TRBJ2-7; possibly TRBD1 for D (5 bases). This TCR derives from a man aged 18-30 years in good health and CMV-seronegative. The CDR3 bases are TGTGCCAGCAGTTTGACAGTGCAAGAGCAGTACTTC. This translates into CASSLTVQEQYF.